This T cell receptor beta chain was sequenced in a study of Graves' ophthalmopathy and Graves' hyperthyroidism. General study findings and limits: The model achieved approximately 71% sensitivity and roughly 79% specificity for ophthalmopathy progression. Using a 13-signature model, the authors split ophthalmopathy from stable hyperthyroidism, with around 85% sensitivity and 81.08% specificity. Among thyroid clonotypes expanded above 0.001 frequency, most also appeared in blood.

For repertoire sequencing, the TCR beta CDR3 regions were amplified from RNA transcripts. Scientists carried out first-round RT-PCR using HTBI primers and then a second-round multiplex PCR. TCRdb re-called the multiplex PCR reads through MiXCR, storing one row per CDR3 protein. Of 450,000 to 600,000 distinct CDR3 sequences in the sample, about two fifths were seen once. About this clonotype: The antigen remains undetermined.

CDR3 length equals 13 residues. The V gene lost 11 bases and the J gene lost 6 bases, with 14 bases spanning the gap. Germline loops: CDR1 MDHEN, CDR2 SYDVKM. This chain joins TRBV28 and TRBJ1-6, with D tentatively TRBD1 (6 bases). The sample taken for sequencing was peripheral blood or thyroid tissue (not recorded which). The sequence came from an adult man with Graves' hyperthyroidism. CDR3 DNA sequence: TGTGCCTCACGGGGGCCCACTAATTCACCCCTCCACTTT. Its translation: CASRGPTNSPLHF. The entire variable domain, with the rest obtained from reference TRBV28 and TRBJ1-6, is as follows: DVKVTQSSRYLVKRTGEKVFLECVQDMDHENMFWYRQDPGLGLRLIYFSYDVKMKEKGDIPEGYSVSREKKERFSLILESASTNQTSMYLCASRGPTNSPLHFGNGTRLTVT.